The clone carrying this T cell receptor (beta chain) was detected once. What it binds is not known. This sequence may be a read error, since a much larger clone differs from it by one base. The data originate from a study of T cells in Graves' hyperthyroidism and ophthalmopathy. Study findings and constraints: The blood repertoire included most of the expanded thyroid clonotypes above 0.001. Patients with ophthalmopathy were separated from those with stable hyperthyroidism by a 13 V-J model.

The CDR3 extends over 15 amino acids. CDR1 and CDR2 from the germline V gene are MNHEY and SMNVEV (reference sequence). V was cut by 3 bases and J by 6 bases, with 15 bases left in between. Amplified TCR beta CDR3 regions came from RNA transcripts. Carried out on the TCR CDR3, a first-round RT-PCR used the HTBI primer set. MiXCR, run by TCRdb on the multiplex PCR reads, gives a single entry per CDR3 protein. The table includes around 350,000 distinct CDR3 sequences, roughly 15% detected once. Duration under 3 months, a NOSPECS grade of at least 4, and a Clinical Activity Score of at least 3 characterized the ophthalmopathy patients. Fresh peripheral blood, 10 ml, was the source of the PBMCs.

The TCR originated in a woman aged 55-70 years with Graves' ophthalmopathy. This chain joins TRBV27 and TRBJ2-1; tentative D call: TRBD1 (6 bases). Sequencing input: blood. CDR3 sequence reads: CASSFERGTCNEQFF. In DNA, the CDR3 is TGTGCCAGCAGTTTCGAAAGGGGGACCTGCAATGAGCAGTTCTTC.